This TCR beta chain was obtained from a study of human T cells and chemical hapten exposure. Study summary: Per-sample variation in TCR yield stemmed mainly from small pooled library volume differences. Study conclusions and caveats: TCRs at high frequency, those above 1 in 1000, did not change with DPC sensitization.

On this clonotype: What it binds is not known.

This CDR3 has 14 amino acids. V dropped 6 bases and J dropped 0; count of bases not matched to a gene: 4. Germline CDR1 and CDR2: MNHNY and SVGAGI (reference sequence). The library tagged individual cDNA molecules with unique molecular identifiers. TCRdb re-called the RACE reads with MiXCR, one entry per CDR3 protein. The sample contains over 100,000 distinct CDR3 sequences, roughly 9.5% of which appear only once. Time point of the sample: healthy volunteer bleed at 2 weeks. Unfractionated whole blood served as the source for total RNA extraction. V usage is TRBV6-6 and J usage is TRBJ1-1, with 7 bases aligning to TRBD1. This clonotype was obtained from a male donor in good health. Some clones in this sample may be carry-over from other donors' samples. Sequencing was carried out using whole blood. The DNA for the CDR3 is TGTGCCAGCAGCCGACAGGGAATGAACACTGAAGCTTTCTTT. Its protein product is CASSRQGMNTEAFF.